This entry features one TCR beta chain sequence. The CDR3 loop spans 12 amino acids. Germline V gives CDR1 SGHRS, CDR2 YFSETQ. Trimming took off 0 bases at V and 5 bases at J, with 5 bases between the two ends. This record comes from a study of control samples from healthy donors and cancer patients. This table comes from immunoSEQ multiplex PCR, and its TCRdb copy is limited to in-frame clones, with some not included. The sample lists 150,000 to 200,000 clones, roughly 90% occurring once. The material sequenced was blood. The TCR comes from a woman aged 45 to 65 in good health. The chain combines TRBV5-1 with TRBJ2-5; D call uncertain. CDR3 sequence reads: CASSLGYETQYF. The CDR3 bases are TGCGCCAGCAGCTTGGGGTACGAGACCCAGTACTTC.